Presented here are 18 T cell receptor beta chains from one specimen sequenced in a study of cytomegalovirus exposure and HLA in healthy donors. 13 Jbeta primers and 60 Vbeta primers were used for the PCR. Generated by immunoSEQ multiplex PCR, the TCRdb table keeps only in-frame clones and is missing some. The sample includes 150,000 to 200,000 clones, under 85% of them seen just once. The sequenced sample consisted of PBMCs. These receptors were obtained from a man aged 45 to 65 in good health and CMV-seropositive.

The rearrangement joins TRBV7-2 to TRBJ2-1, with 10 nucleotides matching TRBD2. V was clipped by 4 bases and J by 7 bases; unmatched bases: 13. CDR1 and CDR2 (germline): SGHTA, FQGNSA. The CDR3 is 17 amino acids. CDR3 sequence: CASSSRAGGPRSNEQFF. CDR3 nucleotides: TGTGCCAGCAGCTCTAGAGCGGGAGGGCCGCGGTCGAATGAGCAGTTCTTC.

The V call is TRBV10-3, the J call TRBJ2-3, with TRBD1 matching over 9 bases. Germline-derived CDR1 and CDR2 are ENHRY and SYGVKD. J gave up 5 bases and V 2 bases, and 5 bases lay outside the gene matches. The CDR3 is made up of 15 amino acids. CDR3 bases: TGTGCCATCAGTGAGACAGGGGGCGTTAGAGATACGCAGTATTTT. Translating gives CAISETGGVRDTQYF.

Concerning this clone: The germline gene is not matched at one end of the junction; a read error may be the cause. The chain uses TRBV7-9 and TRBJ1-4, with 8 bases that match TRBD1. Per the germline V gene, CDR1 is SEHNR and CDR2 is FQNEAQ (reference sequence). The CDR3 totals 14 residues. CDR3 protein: CSSSLRTGSEKLFF. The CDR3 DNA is TGTTCCAGCAGCCTACGGACAGGGAGTGAAAAACTGTTTTTT.

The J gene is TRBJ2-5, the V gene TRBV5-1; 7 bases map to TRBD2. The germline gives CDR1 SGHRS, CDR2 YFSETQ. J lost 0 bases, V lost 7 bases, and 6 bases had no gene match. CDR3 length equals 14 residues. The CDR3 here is CASLAGPYQETQYF. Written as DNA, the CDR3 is TGCGCCAGCTTAGCGGGCCCGTACCAAGAGACCCAGTACTTC.

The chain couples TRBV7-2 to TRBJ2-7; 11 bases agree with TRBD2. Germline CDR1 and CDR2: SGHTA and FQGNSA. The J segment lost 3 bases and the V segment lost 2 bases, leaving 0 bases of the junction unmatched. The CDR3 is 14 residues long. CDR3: CASSLLAGGYEQYF. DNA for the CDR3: TGTGCCAGCAGCTTACTAGCGGGGGGCTACGAGCAGTACTTC.

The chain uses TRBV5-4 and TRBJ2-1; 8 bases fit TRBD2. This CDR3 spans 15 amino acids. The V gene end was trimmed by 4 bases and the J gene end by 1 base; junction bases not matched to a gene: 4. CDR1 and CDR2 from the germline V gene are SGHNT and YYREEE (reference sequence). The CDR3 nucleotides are TGTGCCAGCAGCCCAACTAGCGGTTCCTACAATGAGCAGTTCTTC. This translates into CASSPTSGSYNEQFF.

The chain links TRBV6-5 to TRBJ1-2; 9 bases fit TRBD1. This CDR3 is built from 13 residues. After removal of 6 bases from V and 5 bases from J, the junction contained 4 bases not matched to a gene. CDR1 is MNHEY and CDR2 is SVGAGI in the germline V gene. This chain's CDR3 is CASSSDRGYGYTF. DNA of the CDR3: TGTGCCAGCAGCTCAGACAGGGGGTATGGCTACACCTTC.

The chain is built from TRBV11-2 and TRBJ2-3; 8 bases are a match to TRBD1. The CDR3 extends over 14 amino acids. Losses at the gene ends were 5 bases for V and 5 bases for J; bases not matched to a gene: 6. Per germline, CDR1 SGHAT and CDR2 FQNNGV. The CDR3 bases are TGTGCCAGCAGCCGGACAGGGCGGAGAGATACGCAGTATTTT. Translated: CASSRTGRRDTQYF.

CDR3 DNA: TGTGCCAGCAGCTCCCGGAGCCCCCGCACAGATACGCAGTATTTT. This encodes CASSSRSPRTDTQYF. This chain joins TRBV7-9 and TRBJ2-3; D gene ambiguous. Germline V lookup: CDR1 SEHNR, CDR2 FQNEAQ (reference sequence). Trimming took 4 bases from V and 1 from J, leaving 12 bases between them. There are 15 residues in the CDR3.

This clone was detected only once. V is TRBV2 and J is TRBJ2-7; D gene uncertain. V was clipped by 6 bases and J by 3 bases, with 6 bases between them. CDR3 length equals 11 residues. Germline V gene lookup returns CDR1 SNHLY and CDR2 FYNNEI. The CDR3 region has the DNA TGTGCCAGCAGCTTAAACTACGAGCAGTACTTC. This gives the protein CASSLNYEQYF.

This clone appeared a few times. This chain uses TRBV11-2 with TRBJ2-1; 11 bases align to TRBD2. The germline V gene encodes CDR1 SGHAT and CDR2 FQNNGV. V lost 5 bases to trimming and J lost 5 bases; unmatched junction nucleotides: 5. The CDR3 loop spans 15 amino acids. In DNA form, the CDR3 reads TGTGCCAGCAGCAGACCGGGACTAGCGGACAATGAGCAGTTCTTC. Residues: CASSRPGLADNEQFF.

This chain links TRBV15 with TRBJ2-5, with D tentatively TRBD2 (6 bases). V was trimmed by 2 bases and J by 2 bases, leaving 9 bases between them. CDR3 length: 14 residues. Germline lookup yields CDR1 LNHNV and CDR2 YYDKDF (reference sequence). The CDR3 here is CATSRQEGQETQYF. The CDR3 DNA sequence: TGTGCCACCAGCAGACAGGAGGGGCAAGAGACCCAGTACTTC.

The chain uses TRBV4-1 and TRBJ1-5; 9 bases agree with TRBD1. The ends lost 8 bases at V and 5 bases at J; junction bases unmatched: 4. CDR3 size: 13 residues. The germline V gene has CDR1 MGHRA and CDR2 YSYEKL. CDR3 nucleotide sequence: TGCGCCAGCGGGGGACAGGGCCATCAGCCCCAGCATTTT. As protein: CASGGQGHQPQHF.

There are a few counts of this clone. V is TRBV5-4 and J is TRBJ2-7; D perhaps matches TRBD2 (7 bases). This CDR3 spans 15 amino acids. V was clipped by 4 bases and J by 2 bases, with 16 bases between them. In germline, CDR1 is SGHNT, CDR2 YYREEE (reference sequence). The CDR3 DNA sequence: TGTGCCAGCAGCCCCGTGGGAGGGGGGACCTACGAGCAGTACTTC. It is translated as CASSPVGGGTYEQYF.

CDR3 residues: CASSPDRGYEQYF. In nucleotides, the CDR3 is TGTGCCAGCAGCCCGGACAGGGGATACGAGCAGTACTTC. The V call is TRBV7-9, the J call TRBJ2-7; the match to TRBD1 covers 9 bases. Per the germline V gene, CDR1 is SEHNR and CDR2 is FQNEAQ (reference sequence). This CDR3 region has 13 residues. J lost 4 bases, V lost 5 bases, and 3 bases had no gene match.

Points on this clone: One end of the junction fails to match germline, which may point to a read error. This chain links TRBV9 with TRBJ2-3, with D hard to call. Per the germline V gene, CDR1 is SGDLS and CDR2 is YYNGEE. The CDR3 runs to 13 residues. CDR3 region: CASSVHHADAQYF. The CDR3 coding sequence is TGTGCCAGCAGCGTACATCACGCAGATGCGCAGTATTTT.

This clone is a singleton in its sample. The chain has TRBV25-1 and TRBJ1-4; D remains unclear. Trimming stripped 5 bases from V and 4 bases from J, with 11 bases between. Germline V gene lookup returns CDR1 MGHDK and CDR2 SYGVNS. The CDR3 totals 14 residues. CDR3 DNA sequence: TGTGCCAGCAGTTTATTAGGACTTAATGAAAAACTGTTTTTT. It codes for CASSLLGLNEKLFF.

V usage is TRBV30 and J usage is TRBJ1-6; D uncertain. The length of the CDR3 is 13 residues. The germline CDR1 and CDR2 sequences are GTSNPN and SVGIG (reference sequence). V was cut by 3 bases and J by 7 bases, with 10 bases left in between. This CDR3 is CAWRQTGNSPLHF. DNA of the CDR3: TGTGCCTGGAGGCAGACGGGGAATTCACCCCTCCACTTT.